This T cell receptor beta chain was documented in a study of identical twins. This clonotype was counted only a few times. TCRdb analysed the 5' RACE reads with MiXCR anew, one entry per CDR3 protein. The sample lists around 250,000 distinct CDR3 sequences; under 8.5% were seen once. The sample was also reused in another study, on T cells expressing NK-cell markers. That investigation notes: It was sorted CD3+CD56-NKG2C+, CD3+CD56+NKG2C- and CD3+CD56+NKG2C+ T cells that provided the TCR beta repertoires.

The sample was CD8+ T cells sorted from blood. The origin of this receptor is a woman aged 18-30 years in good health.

CDR3 nucleotides: TGTGCCACCAGCAGAGTGGGAAGTTCCAATGAGCAGTTCTTC. As protein: CATSRVGSSNEQFF. V is TRBV15 and J is TRBJ2-1, with D unclear. From germline, CDR1 is LNHNV and CDR2 YYDKDF (reference sequence). Deletions cut 1 base from V and 6 bases from J, with 10 bases between. This CDR3 contains 14 residues.